These 13 T cell receptor beta chains came from one sample sequenced in a study of blood T cell repertoires in COVID-19. Libraries were prepared by immunoSEQ multiplex PCR; TCRdb keeps only in-frame clonotypes and omits some of them. The table includes roughly 250,000 clones, around 87% detected once. Sequenced: peripheral blood. Source of these receptors: a woman aged 45-65 years with acute or convalescent COVID-19.

The chain couples TRBV30 to TRBJ1-1; D gene ambiguous. This CDR3 is 11 amino acids long. Germline assignment: CDR1 GTSNPN and CDR2 SVGIG (reference sequence). Trimming removed 4 bases from V and 2 bases from J, with 5 bases in between. The CDR3 is CAWTVNTEAFF. DNA for the CDR3: TGTGCCTGGACCGTAAACACTGAAGCTTTCTTT. The full variable domain, its missing parts supplied by reference TRBV30 and TRBJ1-1, is SQTIHQWPATLVQPVGSPLSLECTVEGTSNPNLYWYRQAAGRGLQLLFYSVGIGQISSEVPQNLSASRPQDRQFILSSKKLLLSDSGFYLCAWTVNTEAFFGQGTRLTVV.

This chain links TRBV25-1 with TRBJ2-2, with TRBD1 identical over 8 bases. Germline CDR1 reads MGHDK; CDR2 reads SYGVNS. There are 13 residues in the CDR3. The junction had 1 base not matched to a gene; V was cut back by 6 bases and J by 4 bases. Here the CDR3 reads CASRDRGTGELFF. CDR3 in DNA: TGTGCCAGCAGAGACAGGGGCACCGGGGAGCTGTTTTTT.

This chain joins TRBV6-5 and TRBJ2-7, with 7 positions matching TRBD2. The trim removed 6 bases at V and 0 bases at J, leaving 8 bases unmatched. The CDR3 is 15 amino acids. Germline values: CDR1 MNHEY, CDR2 SVGAGI. The CDR3, as DNA: TGTGCCAGCAGAACCGGGACTAAAAGCTCCTACGAGCAGTACTTC. Translating it yields CASRTGTKSSYEQYF.

V usage is TRBV6-5 and J usage is TRBJ1-5, with unresolved D. Germline CDR1 and CDR2: MNHEY and SVGAGI. V lost 6 bases and J lost 8, with 14 bases in between. The CDR3 has 13 amino acids. The CDR3 region has the DNA TGTGCCAGCAGGATGGGTTGGGAGGAGCCCCAGCATTTT. It yields the protein CASRMGWEEPQHF.

Details on this clone: The junction does not match germline at one end; this may be a read error. The chain joins TRBV28 to TRBJ1-5, with D maybe TRBD1 (6 bases). Per germline, CDR1 MDHEN and CDR2 SYDVKM. This CDR3 is built from 15 residues. For the CDR3, the DNA is TGTGCCAACAGTTTATCCGGACAGACTTATCAGCCCCAGCATTTT. This sequence encodes CANSLSGQTYQPQHF.

This clone was picked up one time. The chain carries TRBV29-1 and TRBJ2-1; the D gene is possibly TRBD2 (6 bases). Deletions cut 8 bases from V and 2 bases from J, with 19 bases between. Looked up from germline, CDR1 is SQVTM and CDR2 is ANQGSEA. The CDR3 runs to 15 residues. CDR3 sequence: CSLAWVGSPYNEQFF. The CDR3 DNA reads as TGCAGCCTCGCGTGGGTCGGGAGCCCCTACAATGAGCAGTTCTTC.

V is TRBV18 and J is TRBJ1-5; D is unclear. CDR3 length: 15 amino acids. The V and J ends lost 3 bases and 4 bases respectively, with 13 bases between them. Germline V CDR1 and CDR2: KGHSH, LQKENI. This CDR3 reads CASSPSAGDNQPQHF. The CDR3 DNA follows: TGTGCCAGCTCACCTTCTGCGGGAGATAATCAGCCCCAGCATTTT.

With regard to this clone: One end of the junction fails to match germline, which may point to a read error. The chain is built from TRBV6-2 or TRBV6-3 and TRBJ2-7; no firm D call. Per germline, CDR1 MNHEY and CDR2 SVGEGT. This CDR3 region has 10 residues. Written as DNA, the CDR3 is TGTGCCAGCAGCTCCAACGAGCAGTACTTC. This codes for CASSSNEQYF.

V is TRBV15 and J is TRBJ2-5, with D perhaps TRBD1 (5 bases). V lost 1 base and J 2 bases, leaving 8 bases between the germline ends. Germline CDR1 LNHNV, CDR2 YYDKDF (reference sequence). This CDR3 is 14 amino acids long. The CDR3: CATSRGGIQETQYF. The DNA of the CDR3 is TGTGCCACCAGCAGAGGGGGCATACAAGAGACCCAGTACTTC.

The rearrangement joins TRBV6-5 to TRBJ2-1; D call uncertain. The CDR3 is 11 residues long. Trimming removed 4 bases at V and 5 bases at J, with 3 bases between. Germline-derived CDR1 and CDR2 are MNHEY and SVGAGI. The CDR3 spells CASSFNNEQFF. CDR3 in DNA: TGTGCCAGCAGTTTTAACAATGAGCAGTTCTTC.

Of note for this clone: At the DNA level, this CDR3 is encoded by other sequences in the same sample as well. The chain uses TRBV15 and TRBJ1-2, with TRBD1 matching over 9 bases. The CDR3 totals 12 residues. Looked up from germline, CDR1 is LNHNV and CDR2 is YYDKDF (reference sequence). The V segment lost 9 bases and the J segment 6 bases; nucleotides outside the gene matches: 5. CDR3 bases: TGTGCCACAAGCCGGGACAGGGATGGCTACACCTTC. This codes for CATSRDRDGYTF.

This clone was observed a few times. The chain combines TRBV2 with TRBJ2-1; 7 bases are a match to TRBD2. The germline V gene encodes CDR1 SNHLY and CDR2 FYNNEI. V dropped 6 bases and J dropped 10; count of bases not matched to a gene: 9. The CDR3 contains 13 residues. The CDR3 DNA sequence: TGTGCCAGCAGCGGGGAGGGGCGTAGGGAGCAGTTCTTC. Its protein product is CASSGEGRREQFF. The complete variable domain, with remaining parts taken from reference TRBV2 and TRBJ2-1, reads EPEVTQTPSHQVTQMGQEVILRCVPISNHLYFYWYRQILGQKVEFLVSFYNNEISEKSEIFDDQFSVERPDGSNFTLKIRSTKLEDSAMYFCASSGEGRREQFFGPGTRLTVL.

This sequence joins TRBV4-2 and TRBJ2-7; TRBD2 agrees at 11 bases. The CDR3 covers 17 residues. With V trimmed by 4 bases and J by 0 bases, 8 bases remained unmatched. Germline V CDR1 and CDR2: LGHNA, YNFKEQ. CDR3 amino acids: CASSPPIGTSGSYEQYF. For the CDR3, the DNA is TGTGCCAGCAGCCCCCCGATCGGGACTAGCGGCTCCTACGAGCAGTACTTC.